Below are 23 T cell receptor beta chains sequenced from a single sample in a study of cytotoxic CD8 clonotypes in ibrutinib-treated CLL. The method was immunoSEQ multiplex PCR; TCRdb's version includes in-frame clones alone and lacks a portion of them. The table records approximately 17,000 clones, 65% to 70% of them present only once. This specimen was PBMCs, taken before ibrutinib treatment. These TCRs come from a human donor with chronic lymphocytic leukemia.

This clone was counted only a few times. The chain employs TRBV11-3 and TRBJ2-2, with 7 positions matching TRBD1. The J segment lost 3 bases and the V segment lost 3 bases, leaving 4 bases of the junction unmatched. The CDR3 is made up of 15 amino acids. CDR1 and CDR2 (germline): SGHNT, YENEEA. The CDR3 coding sequence is TGTGCCAGCAGCTTTTCCGGGACAGACACCGGGGAGCTGTTTTTT. This codes for CASSFSGTDTGELFF. The variable domain in full, with the rest retrieved from reference TRBV11-3 and TRBJ2-2, is EAGVVQSPRYKIIEKKQPVAFWCNPISGHNTLYWYLQNLGQGPELLIRYENEEAVDDSQLPKDRFSAERLKGVDSTLKIQPAELGDSAVYLCASSFSGTDTGELFFGEGSRLTVL.

The chain employs TRBV14 and TRBJ1-2; D remains unclear. The length of the CDR3 is 14 residues. V was cut by 0 bases and J by 4 bases, with 9 bases left in between. Germline V lookup: CDR1 SGHDN, CDR2 FVKESK. CDR3 amino acids: CASSQDSLAYGYTF. The CDR3, as DNA: TGTGCCAGCAGCCAAGACTCCCTAGCCTATGGCTACACCTTC. The full variable domain, in which reference TRBV14 and TRBJ1-2 provide the parts outside the CDR3, is EAGVTQFPSHSVIEKGQTVTLRCDPISGHDNLYWYRRVMGKEIKFLLHFVKESKQDESGMPNNRFLAERTGGTYSTLKVQPAELEDSGVYFCASSQDSLAYGYTFGSGTRLTVV.

There are a few counts of this clone. The chain is built from TRBV19 and TRBJ2-6; D tentatively fits TRBD1 or TRBD2 (5 bases each). The CDR3 extends over 16 amino acids. V lost 5 bases, J lost 0 bases, and 11 bases lay in between. Germline CDR1 and CDR2: LNHDA and SQIVND (reference sequence). CDR3 DNA sequence: TGTGCCAGTAGTTCCGGGGCTCCCTCTGGGGCCAACGTCCTGACTTTC. Amino acid sequence: CASSSGAPSGANVLTF.

The V gene is TRBV5-8, the J gene TRBJ1-4, with TRBD1 matching 11 bases. CDR1 SGHTS and CDR2 YDEGEE come from the germline V gene. V shed 3 bases and J 3 bases; nucleotides not matched to a gene: 7. This CDR3 contains 17 residues. The DNA of the CDR3 is TGTGCCAGCAGCTCCGGACAGGGGGCCCCGGCTAATGAAAAACTGTTTTTT. Amino acids: CASSSGQGAPANEKLFF.

A word on this clone: The junction departs from the called germline gene at one end, perhaps through a read error. The J gene is TRBJ2-3, the V gene TRBV7-7; no clear D gene. Germline CDR1 reads SSHAT; CDR2 reads FNYEAQ (reference sequence). This CDR3 spans 14 amino acids. The CDR3 DNA sequence: TGTGCTAGCAGCCATCCGCCTAGCACAGATACGCAGTATTTT. Amino acid sequence: CASSHPPSTDTQYF. Supplemented by reference TRBV7-7 and TRBJ2-3, the full variable domain reads GAGVSQSPRYKVTKRGQDVTLRCDPISSHATLYWYQQALGQGPEFLTYFNYEAQPDKSGLPSDRFSAERPEGSISTLTIQRTEQRDSAMYRCASSHPPSTDTQYFGPGTRLTVL.

This sequence joins TRBV13 and TRBJ1-1; D is perhaps TRBD1 (5 bases). Germline-derived CDR1 and CDR2 are PRHDT and FYEKMQ (reference sequence). This CDR3 region has 15 residues. The V and J ends lost 1 base and 0 bases respectively, with 9 bases between them. CDR3 residues: CASSLAAGLNTEAFF. The DNA of the CDR3 is TGTGCCAGCAGCTTAGCGGCAGGGTTGAACACTGAAGCTTTCTTT.

This clone is deemed medium-sized. CDR3 sequence (DNA): TGTGCCAGCAGTGGCGACAGGTCGGGCTACACCTTC. This sequence encodes CASSGDRSGYTF. The V call is TRBV6-1, the J call TRBJ1-2, with D maybe TRBD1 (6 bases). V lost 4 bases and J 8 bases, leaving 11 bases between the germline ends. The CDR3 is 12 amino acids. Germline V gene sequence: CDR1 MNHNS, CDR2 SASEGT.

The chain couples TRBV23-1 to TRBJ2-2; D might be TRBD1 or TRBD2, each matching 6 bases. TRBV23-1 is given ORF status, its function remaining uncertain. Trimming took off 6 bases at V and 5 bases at J, with 16 bases between the two ends. This CDR3 has 15 residues. DNA for the CDR3: TGCGCCAGCAGAAATATGGGGGGCCGGACCGGGGAGCTGTTTTTT. Encoded protein: CASRNMGGRTGELFF.

This clone was seen a handful of times. The gene calls are TRBV28 and TRBJ1-3, with no clear D. The CDR3 is 13 amino acids. The V end was cut by 10 bases, the J end by 0 bases, with 10 bases between. Germline V gene sequence: CDR1 MDHEN, CDR2 SYDVKM. The CDR3: CATLHGSGNTIYF. CDR3 DNA: TGTGCCACCTTGCACGGCTCTGGAAACACCATATATTTT. Full variable domain (outside the CDR3, taken from reference TRBV28 and TRBJ1-3): DVKVTQSSRYLVKRTGEKVFLECVQDMDHENMFWYRQDPGLGLRLIYFSYDVKMKEKGDIPEGYSVSREKKERFSLILESASTNQTSMYLCATLHGSGNTIYFGEGSWLTVV.

CDR3 sequence (DNA): TGTGCCAGCAGCTTAGAAGCGGAAGGTGAGCAGTTCTTC. Translated, it gives CASSLEAEGEQFF. The gene calls are TRBV7-6 and TRBJ2-1, with D maybe TRBD2 (5 bases). Trimming stripped 1 base from V and 9 bases from J, with 10 bases between. CDR3 length equals 13 residues. Germline V CDR1 and CDR2: SGHVS, FNYEAQ.

This clone was seen a few times. This rearrangement joins TRBV30 to TRBJ1-5; no clear D. This CDR3 spans 16 amino acids. The germline V and J ends were trimmed by 2 bases and 1 base, with 15 bases remaining between them. CDR1 is GTSNPN, CDR2 SVGIG, per germline (reference sequence). CDR3 bases: TGTGCCTGGAGTCCCCGGGAGGGTCGGAGCAATCAGCCCCAGCATTTT. It encodes CAWSPREGRSNQPQHF.

This chain joins TRBV19 and TRBJ1-2; a weak D match, TRBD1 (6 bases). V gave up 10 bases and J gave up 1 base, with 13 bases separating them. Germline values: CDR1 LNHDA, CDR2 SQIVND (reference sequence). CDR3 size: 13 residues. The CDR3 coding sequence is TGTGCCACAAGGAGGACAGTTAACTATGGCTACACCTTC. It is translated as CATRRTVNYGYTF. Based on the CDR3 plus reference TRBV19 and TRBJ1-2, the full variable domain is DGGITQSPKYLFRKEGQNVTLSCEQNLNHDAMYWYRQDPGQGLRLIYYSQIVNDFQKGDIAEGYSVSREKKESFPLTVTSAQKNPTAFYLCATRRTVNYGYTFGSGTRLTVV.

The V gene is TRBV29-1, the J gene TRBJ2-1; D remains ambiguous. Germline V gives CDR1 SQVTM, CDR2 ANQGSEA. The V end was cut by 5 bases, the J end by 0 bases, with 8 bases between. There are 13 residues in the CDR3. The CDR3 here is CSVSLSSYNEQFF. The DNA for the CDR3 is TGCAGCGTTTCCTTAAGCTCCTACAATGAGCAGTTCTTC.

The chain combines TRBV6-5 with TRBJ1-5; no clear D gene. There are 14 residues in the CDR3. Trimming cost V 7 bases and J 5 bases, with 15 bases left between them. CDR1 MNHEY and CDR2 SVGAGI come from the germline V gene. The CDR3 sequence: CASTTFGEDQPQHF. The CDR3 DNA is TGTGCCAGCACCACTTTCGGGGAGGATCAGCCCCAGCATTTT.

The gene calls are TRBV6-5 and TRBJ2-7, with D unclear. The length of the CDR3 is 13 residues. The V end lost 5 bases, the J end lost 3 bases, and 11 bases lay between the germline ends. Germline CDR1 MNHEY, CDR2 SVGAGI. CDR3 DNA: TGTGCCAGCAGTCTAGTCGTCGGCTACGAGCAGTACTTC. Protein: CASSLVVGYEQYF.

V gene TRBV7-9 combines with J gene TRBJ2-2; 9 bases agree with TRBD1. V shed 7 bases and J 7 bases; nucleotides not matched to a gene: 13. This CDR3 has 16 residues. Germline CDR1 SEHNR, CDR2 FQNEAQ (reference sequence). The CDR3 sequence: CASTERDRVLFGELFF. The CDR3 DNA follows: TGTGCCAGCACCGAGAGGGACAGGGTTCTGTTCGGGGAGCTGTTTTTT.

Only a few counts were recorded for this clone. The chain links TRBV19 to TRBJ2-3; 11 positions agree with TRBD2. The length of the CDR3 is 15 residues. CDR1 is LNHDA and CDR2 is SQIVND in the germline V gene (reference sequence). V lost 4 bases and J lost 7; bases outside the gene matches: 7. The CDR3 loop is CASSNSGGAQHTQYF. CDR3 sequence (DNA): TGTGCCAGTAGTAATAGCGGGGGGGCGCAGCATACGCAGTATTTT.

The chain is built from TRBV15 and TRBJ2-7; D is possibly TRBD1 or TRBD2 (5 bases each). The CDR3 runs to 15 residues. In germline, CDR1 is LNHNV, CDR2 YYDKDF (reference sequence). V was shortened by 0 bases and J by 5 bases, with 14 bases between the two germline ends. The CDR3 DNA reads TGTGCCACCAGCAGAGAAGGTGAGGGGTTCCACGAGCAGTACTTC. Residues: CATSREGEGFHEQYF.

The rearrangement links TRBV7-9 to TRBJ2-3; 8 bases align to TRBD1. The ends lost 5 bases at V and 0 bases at J; junction bases unmatched: 7. Looked up from germline, CDR1 is SEHNR and CDR2 is FQNEAQ (reference sequence). This CDR3 is built from 16 residues. CDR3 protein: CASSDRDRRSTDTQYF. The DNA of the CDR3 is TGTGCCAGCAGCGACCGGGACAGGCGAAGCACAGATACGCAGTATTTT.

The chain carries TRBV28 and TRBJ2-5; 7 positions agree with TRBD1. V dropped 7 bases and J dropped 2; count of bases not matched to a gene: 7. Germline CDR1 reads MDHEN; CDR2 reads SYDVKM. CDR3 length: 14 residues. The CDR3 DNA sequence: TGTGCCAGCATCCATCGACAGGGACAAGAGACCCAGTACTTC. Translation: CASIHRQGQETQYF.

V is TRBV15 and J is TRBJ1-4, with D maybe TRBD1 (5 bases). V gave up 3 bases and J gave up 1 base, with 12 bases separating them. CDR3 length: 16 residues. In germline, CDR1 is LNHNV, CDR2 YYDKDF (reference sequence). The CDR3 is CATSRGPSGTNEKLFF. CDR3 coding DNA: TGTGCCACCAGCAGGGGGCCCAGTGGAACTAATGAAAAACTGTTTTTT. Using reference TRBV15 and TRBJ1-4 for the parts outside the CDR3, the full variable domain is DAMVIQNPRYQVTQFGKPVTLSCSQTLNHNVMYWYQQKSSQAPKLLFHYYDKDFNNEADTPDNFQSRRPNTSFCFLDIRSPGLGDTAMYLCATSRGPSGTNEKLFFGSGTQLSVL.

The chain carries TRBV15 and TRBJ1-4, with D possibly TRBD1 on 5 matching bases. The V end lost 2 bases, the J end lost 7 bases, and 17 bases lay between the germline ends. This CDR3 has 16 amino acids. CDR1 and CDR2 (germline): LNHNV, YYDKDF (reference sequence). CDR3 sequence reads: CATSRYPGQGLEKLFF. In DNA, the CDR3 is TGTGCCACCAGCAGATACCCTGGGCAGGGCCTTGAAAAACTGTTTTTT. Filled out from reference TRBV15 and TRBJ1-4, the complete variable domain reads DAMVIQNPRYQVTQFGKPVTLSCSQTLNHNVMYWYQQKSSQAPKLLFHYYDKDFNNEADTPDNFQSRRPNTSFCFLDIRSPGLGDTAMYLCATSRYPGQGLEKLFFGSGTQLSVL.

This clone was detected only a few times. This chain links TRBV15 with TRBJ2-1, with TRBD2 identical over 10 bases. Germline V gene sequence: CDR1 LNHNV, CDR2 YYDKDF (reference sequence). CDR3 length equals 14 residues. J was trimmed by 5 bases and V by 5 bases; bases with no gene match: 3. Here the CDR3 DNA reads TGTGCCACCAGCCGGCTAGCGGGGGACAATGAGCAGTTCTTC. Translation gives CATSRLAGDNEQFF. The entire variable domain, with the rest obtained from reference TRBV15 and TRBJ2-1, is as follows: DAMVIQNPRYQVTQFGKPVTLSCSQTLNHNVMYWYQQKSSQAPKLLFHYYDKDFNNEADTPDNFQSRRPNTSFCFLDIRSPGLGDTAMYLCATSRLAGDNEQFFGPGTRLTVL.